This is a list of T cell receptor beta chains from one sample in a study of CD8 T cells in ankylosing spondylitis. TCRdb re-called the 5' RACE reads with MiXCR, one entry per CDR3 protein. The data contain 350,000 to 450,000 distinct CDR3 sequences, 20% to 30% of them singletons. Sequencing used blood, either unsorted or a sorted T cell fraction (not recorded which). Source of these receptors: a male donor with ankylosing spondylitis. CDR3s include the opening cysteine and the closing phenylalanine or tryptophan. A D gene is named only where the DNA matches it firmly. The listing skips clone size in some rows; elsewhere it reads once, few, many or a size class.

-,-,TRBV12-3/TRBV12-4,TRBJ2-1,TGTGCCAGCAGCACCCGGGGAACCGTTAATGAGCAGTTCTTC,CASSTRGTVNEQFF
few,TRBD2,TRBV4-2,TRBJ2-5,TGTGCCAGCAGCCACCCCGGGGGGAGGGGAGAGACCCAGTACTTC,CASSHPGGRGETQYF
few,TRBD1,TRBV20-1,TRBJ2-5,TGCAGTGCTAGAAACGACAGGGGATCCGAGACCCAGTACTTC,CSARNDRGSETQYF
few,-,TRBV24-1,TRBJ2-1,TGTGCCACCAGTGATCCGCGCACTTCTGAGCAGTTCTTC,CATSDPRTSEQFF
many,TRBD1,TRBV15,TRBJ1-1,TGTGCCACCAGCAGAGTAACAGGGGGTCGAGGTGGCACTGAAGCTTTCTTT,CATSRVTGGRGGTEAFF
-,-,TRBV5-6,TRBJ1-2,TGTGCCAGCAGCTTGCTTCCAAACCGGCGGGGCTACACCTTC,CASSLLPNRRGYTF
few,TRBD2,TRBV29-1,TRBJ2-1,TGCAGCGCGACTAGCGGGAGGGCCGGTGAGCAGTTCTTC,CSATSGRAGEQFF
-,-,TRBV6-2/TRBV6-3,TRBJ2-2,TGTGCCAGCAGTTACTATCGGACGGGTTCCGGGGAGCTGTTTTTT,CASSYYRTGSGELFF
few,-,TRBV20-1,TRBJ2-5,TGCAGTGCTACCTCGGACAGACAAGAGACCCAGTACTTC,CSATSDRQETQYF
-,TRBD1,TRBV12-3/TRBV12-4,TRBJ1-2,TGTGCCAGCATGGACAGGGGGCTTGGGTCTTATGGCTACACCTTC,CASMDRGLGSYGYTF
-,-,TRBV9,TRBJ1-1,TGTGCCAGCAGCGTAGAGCAGGGGCCGGGGCTAGGGTCGGAGCTGTTCTTT,CASSVEQGPGLGSELFF
few,-,TRBV11-2,TRBJ1-6,TGTGCCAGCAGCTCCATCCGCCGGGCTTTACCCCTCCACTTT,CASSSIRRALPLHF
-,TRBD2,TRBV2,TRBJ2-2,TGTGCCAGCAGTGCACGGGGACTAGCCTCTACAGGCTATACCGGGGAGCTGTTTTTT,CASSARGLASTGYTGELFF
-,TRBD2,TRBV12-3/TRBV12-4,TRBJ2-4,TGTGCCAGCACCCCGGGGGGGTGGGCGAAAAACATTCAGTACTTC,CASTPGGWAKNIQYF
few,TRBD1,TRBV13,TRBJ1-6,TGTGCCAGCAGCACAAAGGCCGGACAGGGATATAGTTCACCCCTCCACTTT,CASSTKAGQGYSSPLHF
few,-,TRBV29-1,TRBJ1-2,TGCAGCGTTGATCAGGCGAAAGGGGCCTATGGCTACACCTTC,CSVDQAKGAYGYTF
few,-,TRBV7-9,TRBJ1-1,TGTGCCAGCAGCTTAATCTCGAACACTGAAGCTTTCTTT,CASSLISNTEAFF
few,-,TRBV25-1,TRBJ1-1,TGTGCCAGCAGTGGGAATACAGGGTACACTGAAGCTTTCTTT,CASSGNTGYTEAFF
few,-,TRBV7-9,TRBJ1-1,TGTGCCAGCAGCTTATTCTCTGACACTGAAGCTTTCTTT,CASSLFSDTEAFF
-,TRBD1,TRBV19,TRBJ1-1,TGTGCCAGTACCATTTCACGACAGGGAGGCACTGAAGCTTTCTTT,CASTISRQGGTEAFF
few,-,TRBV7-9,TRBJ2-7,TGTGCCAGCACCAGCCTAGGATACGAGCAGTACTTC,CASTSLGYEQYF
many,-,TRBV24-1,TRBJ2-1,TGTGCCACCAGTGAATACCCGTTAAATGAGCAGTTCTTC,CATSEYPLNEQFF
-,-,TRBV12-3/TRBV12-4,TRBJ1-2,TGTGCCAGCAGTTTAGCATCTCCCGGGTTCCATGGCTACACCTTC,CASSLASPGFHGYTF
few,TRBD2,TRBV27,TRBJ2-7,TGTGCCAGCACCGGACTAGCGGGAGGACTCTTGTCCTACGAGCAGTACTTC,CASTGLAGGLLSYEQYF
-,-,TRBV5-6,TRBJ1-2,TGTGCCAGCAGCTTGGGGGGCCTCCGGCCCTATGGCTACACCTTC,CASSLGGLRPYGYTF
many,TRBD2,TRBV11-2,TRBJ2-3,TGTGCCAGCAGCTCTAGACTAGCGGGAGGCACAGATACGCAGTATTTT,CASSSRLAGGTDTQYF
many,-,TRBV7-8,TRBJ2-3,TGTGCCAGCAGCCGGGGGTATACGCAGTATTTT,CASSRGYTQYF
-,TRBD2,TRBV7-2,TRBJ2-7,TGTGCCAGCAGCTTAGAGGGGACTAGCGGGGGCTACGAGCAGTACTTC,CASSLEGTSGGYEQYF
few,-,TRBV20-1,TRBJ2-7,TGCAGTGCTAGTTCAAGCGGTCGGGGCGAGCAGTACTTC,CSASSSGRGEQYF
few,-,TRBV20-1,TRBJ1-1,TGCAGTGCTAGAGCAAAACAGGGTAGGTCTGAAGCTTTCTTT,CSARAKQGRSEAFF
-,TRBD1,TRBV15,TRBJ2-1,TGTGCCACCAGCAGAGATCTGGACAGGGTGTACAATGAGCAGTTCTTC,CATSRDLDRVYNEQFF
-,-,TRBV2,TRBJ1-5,TGTGCCAGCAGTGGGGGGGTGGGCCAGCCCCAGCATTTT,CASSGGVGQPQHF
few,-,TRBV24-1,TRBJ2-5,TGTGCCACCAGTGACCGGACGGGATTTCAAGAGACCCAGTACTTC,CATSDRTGFQETQYF
-,-,TRBV20-1,TRBJ1-5,TGCAGTGCTAGAGCGGCGGGGGAGGGGCCCCAGCATTTT,CSARAAGEGPQHF
few,-,TRBV29-1,TRBJ2-1,TGCAGCGTTGATAGTTTTTCCTACAATGAGCAGTTCTTC,CSVDSFSYNEQFF